The 13 T cell receptor beta chains below were found in one sample sequenced in a study of cytomegalovirus exposure and HLA in healthy donors. 13 Jbeta primers and 60 Vbeta primers were used for the PCR. Here immunoSEQ multiplex PCR was the method, and the copy in TCRdb shows in-frame clones only, minus some. The repertoire has 130,000 to 150,000 clones, roughly 80% of them found once; the top ten carry approximately 0.9%. The sequenced material came from PBMCs. The receptors were sampled from a man aged 18 to 35 in good health and CMV-seronegative.

A word on this clone: Distinct nucleotide sequences in the sample also encode this CDR3. This chain uses TRBV7-6 with TRBJ1-1; no clear D. Germline V lookup: CDR1 SGHVS, CDR2 FNYEAQ. This CDR3 is 14 amino acids long. The ends were cut back, 0 bases at V and 0 bases at J, with 5 bases in the middle. In DNA form, the CDR3 reads TGTGCCAGCAGCTTAGCGGGAGTGAACACTGAAGCTTTCTTT. Residues: CASSLAGVNTEAFF.

This clone was seen a few times. CDR3 bases: TGTGCCAGCAGCCTAGTCGGTGGCTACACCTTC. Amino acid sequence: CASSLVGGYTF. The chain employs TRBV7-2 and TRBJ1-2; D call uncertain. The V and J ends lost 5 bases and 7 bases respectively, with 8 bases between them. Germline V lookup: CDR1 SGHTA, CDR2 FQGNSA. This CDR3 is built from 11 residues.

The rearrangement uses TRBV5-1 and TRBJ1-1, with D perhaps TRBD1 (6 bases). Trimming stripped 4 bases from V and 10 bases from J, with 20 bases between. This CDR3 is 14 amino acids long. CDR1 is SGHRS, CDR2 YFSETQ, per germline. CDR3 sequence (DNA): TGCGCCAGCAGCGCCCCCGACAGGTTTTCAGGAGCTTTCTTT. This gives the protein CASSAPDRFSGAFF.

The chain links TRBV7-3 to TRBJ2-5; the D is unclear. V gave up 0 bases and J gave up 3 bases, with 11 bases separating them. The CDR3 extends over 15 amino acids. The germline V gene has CDR1 SGHTA and CDR2 FQGTGA. The chain's CDR3 is CASSLTSLVKETQYF. In DNA, the CDR3 is TGTGCCAGCAGCTTAACTAGCCTAGTTAAAGAGACCCAGTACTTC.

This clone turned up a few times. The chain carries TRBV6-5 and TRBJ1-2, with D possibly TRBD1 on 5 matching bases. V was pared by 6 bases and J by 7 bases, with 15 bases between. CDR1 is MNHEY, CDR2 SVGAGI, per germline. The CDR3 runs 13 residues. CDR3 sequence (DNA): TGTGCCAGCAGGCGCCAGGGAGGTGGTGGCTACACCTTC. Encoded protein: CASRRQGGGGYTF.

This chain uses TRBV30 with TRBJ2-7; 8 positions agree with TRBD2. The germline V gene has CDR1 GTSNPN and CDR2 SVGIG (reference sequence). The trim removed 4 bases at V and 6 bases at J, leaving 11 bases unmatched. The CDR3 covers 14 residues. The CDR3 is CAWIRAGGWPEQYF. CDR3 sequence (DNA): TGTGCCTGGATCCGGGCGGGGGGCTGGCCCGAGCAGTACTTC.

The chain employs TRBV5-6 and TRBJ1-4, with 9 bases that match TRBD1. The J segment lost 3 bases and the V segment lost 4 bases, leaving 4 bases of the junction unmatched. Germline values: CDR1 SGHDT, CDR2 YYEEEE. The CDR3 is made up of 15 amino acids. CDR3 region: CASSRTGGSNEKLFF. CDR3 nucleotide sequence: TGTGCCAGCAGCAGAACAGGGGGCTCTAATGAAAAACTGTTTTTT. Using reference TRBV5-6 and TRBJ1-4 for the parts outside the CDR3, the full variable domain is DAGVTQSPTHLIKTRGQQVTLRCSPKSGHDTVSWYQQALGQGPQFIFQYYEEEERQRGNFPDRFSGHQFPNYSSELNVNALLLGDSALYLCASSRTGGSNEKLFFGSGTQLSVL.

This chain joins TRBV11-3 and TRBJ2-3; the match to TRBD1 covers 7 bases. The CDR3 extends over 14 amino acids. J gave up 4 bases and V 3 bases, and 4 bases lay outside the gene matches. The germline CDR1 and CDR2 sequences are SGHNT and YENEEA. The CDR3 loop reads CASSFGQEADTQYF. The CDR3 bases are TGTGCCAGCAGCTTTGGACAGGAGGCAGATACGCAGTATTTT.

This clone has more than one count but fewer than ten. Here the CDR3 DNA reads TGTGCCAGCAGCTCCCCCGGACATGACTATGGCTACACCTTC. Translated: CASSSPGHDYGYTF. This chain joins TRBV5-4 and TRBJ1-2, with D maybe TRBD1 (5 bases). The CDR3 length is 14 residues. The germline CDR1 and CDR2 sequences are SGHNT and YYREEE (reference sequence). V dropped 3 bases and J dropped 3 bases, with 12 bases sitting between them.

Points on this clone: This CDR3 is missing its conserved last phenylalanine or tryptophan, likely due to a read error. The V and J genes are TRBV5-4 and TRBJ1-2, with 7 bases lining up with TRBD1. This CDR3 contains 14 residues. The V and J ends lost 6 bases and 3 bases, in that order; junction bases with no gene match: 8. Germline V gene sequence: CDR1 SGHNT, CDR2 YYREEE (reference sequence). CDR3 protein: CASTQGQTDYGYTL. The CDR3 DNA follows: TGTGCCAGCACCCAGGGACAGACAGACTATGGCTACACCCTC.

This chain uses TRBV7-9 with TRBJ1-5; D is undetermined. Germline CDR1 is SEHNR and CDR2 is FQNEAQ (reference sequence). Trimming took 1 base from V and 8 from J, leaving 6 bases between them. The CDR3 is 12 residues long. DNA of the CDR3: TGTGCCAGCAGCTTAGGGGCTGAGCCCCAGCATTTT. Encoded protein: CASSLGAEPQHF.

This clone showed up just once. The V and J genes are TRBV6-6 and TRBJ2-5, with TRBD1 identical over 7 bases. The J call may be wrong; the DNA end is better matched by TRBJ2-7. The CDR3 length is 16 residues. From germline, CDR1 is MNHNY and CDR2 SVGAGI (reference sequence). CDR3 protein: CASTPSLGQSSYEQYF. CDR3 in DNA: TGTGCCAGCACTCCCTCCTTGGGACAGAGCTCCTACGAGCAGTACTTC.

V usage is TRBV29-1 and J usage is TRBJ2-2; D is unclear. Germline CDR1 and CDR2: SQVTM and ANQGSEA. The CDR3 has 15 amino acids. Trimming pared 1 base from V and 4 bases from J, leaving 13 bases between. The CDR3 nucleotides read TGCAGCGTTGAAGTAGGTCAGGTTGGCACCGGGGAGCTGTTTTTT. Protein product: CSVEVGQVGTGELFF.